This T cell receptor (beta chain) was documented in a study of CD8 T cells in ankylosing spondylitis. The V segment lost 7 bases and the J segment 5 bases; nucleotides outside the gene matches: 9. Germline CDR1 and CDR2: SGHVS and FQNEAQ. There are 15 residues in the CDR3. A quantitative 5'-RACE method, one with molecular barcodes, was used to make TCR beta libraries. TCRdb re-called the 5' RACE reads with MiXCR, one entry per CDR3 protein. The data show about 540,000 distinct CDR3 sequences, roughly 13% seen once. This clonotype was counted only a few times. Its cognate antigen is unknown. Findings of the study overall: Seemingly characteristic of ankylosing spondylitis blood was a TCR beta motif consisting of roughly 8 highly homologous variants. The disease-linked clones had a CD8+ phenotype and low blood frequencies. Earlier authors reported some of these motif variants in reactive arthritis synovial fluid and blood. Reports say disease-linked clones showed up significantly more in matched ankylosing spondylitis synovial fluid.

Sequencing was done on a sample of blood, either unsorted or a sorted T cell fraction (not recorded which). The clonotype comes from a male donor with ankylosing spondylitis. This chain uses TRBV7-8 with TRBJ2-2; 8 nucleotides match TRBD1. CDR3 bases: TGTGCCAGCACCCCCAGGGGGCAGGGGACCGGGGAGCTGTTTTTT. Translation: CASTPRGQGTGELFF.